The present entry profiles one T cell receptor beta chain with its context. This sample is part of a study of T cells after yellow fever vaccination. In TCRdb, the 5' RACE reads were re-called with MiXCR into one record per CDR3 protein. This sample has around 400,000 distinct CDR3 sequences, with 11% found just once. Germline assignment: CDR1 MNHNS and CDR2 SASEGT. Trimming at V came to 5 bases and at J to 2 bases, leaving 2 bases not matched to a gene. The CDR3 sequence is 14 residues long. The TCR comes from a man between 18 and 29 years old who received the YFV17D yellow fever vaccine. The chain recombines TRBV6-1 with TRBJ2-7; 11 bases line up with TRBD1. Here the sequenced sample was PBMCs, taken on the day of the first yellow fever vaccination. The CDR3, as DNA: TGTGCCAGCAGTAGGGACAGGGGGGCCTACGAGCAGTACGTC. Its protein product is CASSRDRGAYEQYV.